The clone carrying this T cell receptor beta chain was observed a handful of times. This sample is part of a study of T-cell reconstitution after alpha-beta-depleted transplantation in children. TCRbeta library preparation incorporated unique molecular identifiers. One entry per CDR3 protein, called by TCRdb with MiXCR from the PCR reads. Seen here are about a million distinct CDR3 sequences, about 29% observed once, and the top ten hold more than 25%. Losses at the gene ends were 1 base for V and 3 bases for J; bases not matched to a gene: 2. The CDR3 consists of 15 residues. Germline values: CDR1 SGHRS, CDR2 YFSETQ.

The receptor's source is a boy in the first two years of life who had a stem cell transplant for SCID, so the T cells may come from the graft donor. The sample was PBMCs, mostly from graft donor cells, taken 360 days after TCRalphabeta/CD19-depleted stem cell transplant. The chain uses TRBV5-1 and TRBJ2-5, with TRBD2 matching over 11 bases. The DNA of the CDR3 is TGCGCCAGCAGCTTGCCGGGACTAGCGGAAGAGACCCAGTACTTC. It yields the protein CASSLPGLAEETQYF.